This T cell receptor beta chain was identified in a study of cytomegalovirus exposure and HLA in healthy donors. Overall study results and limits: In all likelihood, a cluster of highly shared sequence variants was a sequencing artifact.

This clone was picked up a small number of times. Its specificity is not known. This PCR relied on a set of 60 Vbeta primers and 13 Jbeta primers. Repertoires were generated with immunoSEQ multiplex PCR, while TCRdb's copy carries only in-frame clones and drops some. The sample contains approximately 100,000 clones, roughly a tenth of which appear only once. The CDR3 runs to 15 residues. Trimming removed 5 bases from V and 5 bases from J; junction bases left unmatched: 11. Germline values: CDR1 SGHVS, CDR2 FNYEAQ. The clonotype comes from a man aged 50 to 60 in good health and CMV-seropositive. This chain uses TRBV7-6 with TRBJ2-7, with 8 bases lining up with TRBD2. Source material: PBMCs. CDR3 coding DNA: TGTGCCAGCAGCCCGGGAGGGGAGGGCCCCCACGAGCAGTACTTC. This sequence encodes CASSPGGEGPHEQYF.